This T cell receptor beta chain was identified in a study of shared clonotypes between healthy human individuals. V was clipped by 5 bases and J by 3 bases; unmatched bases: 7. The CDR3 totals 15 residues. Germline CDR1 and CDR2: MDHEN and SYDVKM. Data came from immunoSEQ multiplex PCR; TCRdb stores just in-frame clones and leaves some out. The sample yields 550,000 to 850,000 clones, roughly 72% seen once. The sequence was obtained from a woman in her twenties or thirties in good health. The chain combines TRBV28 with TRBJ1-5; TRBD1 matches at 7 bases. Sequencing was done on a sample of memory CD4+ T cells sorted from blood. Subset noted: CD45RA-negative fraction. The CDR3 nucleotides read TGTGCCAGCAGTGTACAGGGGAGGGCCAATCAGCCCCAGCATTTT. Translated, it gives CASSVQGRANQPQHF.